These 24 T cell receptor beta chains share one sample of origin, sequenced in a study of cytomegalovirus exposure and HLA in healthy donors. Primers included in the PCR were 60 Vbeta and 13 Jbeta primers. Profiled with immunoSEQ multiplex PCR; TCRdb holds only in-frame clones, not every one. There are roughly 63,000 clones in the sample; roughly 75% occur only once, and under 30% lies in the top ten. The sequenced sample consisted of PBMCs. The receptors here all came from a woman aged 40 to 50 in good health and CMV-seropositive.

The CDR3 region has the DNA TGTGCCAGCAGCTTAGGGGGACAGGGGGATGAAGCTTTCTTT. It specifies CASSLGGQGDEAFF. V and J are TRBV7-2 and TRBJ1-1; TRBD1 matches 11 bases. V lost 1 base to trimming and J lost 7 bases; unmatched junction nucleotides: 2. This CDR3 is built from 14 residues. Per the germline V gene, CDR1 is SGHTA and CDR2 is FQGNSA.

CDR3 nucleotide sequence: TGTGCCAGCAGCTTGGTTCAGGGGGCGGGCACTGAAGCTTTCTTT. This translates into CASSLVQGAGTEAFF. The chain couples TRBV5-5 to TRBJ1-1; 8 bases match TRBD1. This CDR3 region has 15 residues. The germline gives CDR1 SGHKS, CDR2 YYEKEE (reference sequence). V was clipped by 0 bases and J by 4 bases; unmatched bases: 5.

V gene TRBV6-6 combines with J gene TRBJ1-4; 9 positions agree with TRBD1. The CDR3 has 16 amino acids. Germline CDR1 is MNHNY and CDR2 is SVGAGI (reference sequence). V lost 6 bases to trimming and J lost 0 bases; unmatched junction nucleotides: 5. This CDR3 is CASRVTGGSTNEKLFF. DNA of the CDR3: TGTGCCAGCAGAGTGACAGGGGGGTCAACTAATGAAAAACTGTTTTTT.

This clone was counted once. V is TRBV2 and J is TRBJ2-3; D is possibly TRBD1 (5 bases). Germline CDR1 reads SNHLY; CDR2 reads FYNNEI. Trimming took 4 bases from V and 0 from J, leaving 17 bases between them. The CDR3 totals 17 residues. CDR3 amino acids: CASSGGHTVSSTDTQYF. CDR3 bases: TGTGCCAGCAGTGGTGGACACACCGTTTCTAGCACAGATACGCAGTATTTT.

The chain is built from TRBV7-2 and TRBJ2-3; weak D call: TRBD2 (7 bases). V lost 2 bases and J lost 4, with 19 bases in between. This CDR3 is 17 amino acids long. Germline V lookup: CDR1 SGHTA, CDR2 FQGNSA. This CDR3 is CASSLKEGGLSPDTQYF. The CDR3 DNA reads TGTGCCAGCAGCTTAAAAGAGGGGGGGCTCAGCCCAGATACGCAGTATTTT.

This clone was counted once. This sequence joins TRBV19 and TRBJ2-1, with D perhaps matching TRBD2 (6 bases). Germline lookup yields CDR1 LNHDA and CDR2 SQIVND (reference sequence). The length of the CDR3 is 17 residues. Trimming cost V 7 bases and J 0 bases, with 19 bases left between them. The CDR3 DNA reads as TGTGCCAGTAAACACCGGGACTTTGGGAGCTCCTACAATGAGCAGTTCTTC. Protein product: CASKHRDFGSSYNEQFF.

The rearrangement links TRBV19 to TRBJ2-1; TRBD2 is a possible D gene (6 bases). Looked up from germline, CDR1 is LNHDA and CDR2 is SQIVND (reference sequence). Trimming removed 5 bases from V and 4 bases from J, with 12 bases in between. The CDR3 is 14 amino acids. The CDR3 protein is CASSPGTRYNEQFF. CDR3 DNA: TGTGCCAGTAGTCCCGGGACTCGATACAATGAGCAGTTCTTC.

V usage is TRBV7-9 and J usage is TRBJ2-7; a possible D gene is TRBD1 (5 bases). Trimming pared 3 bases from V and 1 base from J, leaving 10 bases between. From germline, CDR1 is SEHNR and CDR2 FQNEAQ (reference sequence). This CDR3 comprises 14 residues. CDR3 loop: CASSFRQSSYEQYF. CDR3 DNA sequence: TGTGCCAGCAGCTTTCGACAGAGTTCCTACGAGCAGTACTTC.

The CDR3 DNA follows: TGTGCCAGCAGTCTCGCCGGGACAGGTTTCTCTGGGGCCAACGTCCTGACTTTC. Its translation is CASSLAGTGFSGANVLTF. V usage is TRBV27 and J usage is TRBJ2-6; 8 bases are a match to TRBD1. This CDR3 comprises 18 residues. Unmatched junction bases numbered 9, after V lost 5 bases and J lost 0 bases. Germline loops: CDR1 MNHEY, CDR2 SMNVEV (reference sequence).

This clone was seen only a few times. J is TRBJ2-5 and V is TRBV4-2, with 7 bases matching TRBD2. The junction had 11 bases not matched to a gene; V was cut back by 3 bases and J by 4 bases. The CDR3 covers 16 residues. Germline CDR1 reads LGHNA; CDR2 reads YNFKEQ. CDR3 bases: TGTGCCAGCAGCCAGGGGGGGTCTCAGGTGGGAGAGACCCAGTACTTC. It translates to CASSQGGSQVGETQYF.

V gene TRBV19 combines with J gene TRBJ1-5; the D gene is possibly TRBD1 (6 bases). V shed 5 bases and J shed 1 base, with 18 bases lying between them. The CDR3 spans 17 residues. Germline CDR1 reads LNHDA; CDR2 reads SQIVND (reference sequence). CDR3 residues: CASSSDRNLLSNQPQHF. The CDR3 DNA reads TGTGCCAGTAGTTCGGACAGAAACCTTCTAAGCAATCAGCCCCAGCATTTT.

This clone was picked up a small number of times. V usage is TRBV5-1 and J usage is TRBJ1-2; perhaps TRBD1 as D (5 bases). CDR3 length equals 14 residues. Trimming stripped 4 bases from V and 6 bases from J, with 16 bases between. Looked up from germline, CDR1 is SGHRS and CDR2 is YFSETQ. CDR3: CASSRLGLPDGYTF. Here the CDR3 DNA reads TGCGCCAGCAGCCGCCTGGGACTGCCCGATGGCTACACCTTC.

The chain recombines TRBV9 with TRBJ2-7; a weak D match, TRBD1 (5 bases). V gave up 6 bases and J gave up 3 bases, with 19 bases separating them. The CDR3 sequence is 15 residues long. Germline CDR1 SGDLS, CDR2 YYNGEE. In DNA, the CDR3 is TGTGCCAGCACCCGTGGGGCGGACGAGCTCTACGAGCAGTACTTC. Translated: CASTRGADELYEQYF.

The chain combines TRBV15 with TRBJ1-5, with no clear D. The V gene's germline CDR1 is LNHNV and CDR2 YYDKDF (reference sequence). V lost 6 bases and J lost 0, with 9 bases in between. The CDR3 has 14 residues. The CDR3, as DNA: TGTGCCACCAGACTCTTTAGTAGCAATCAGCCCCAGCATTTT. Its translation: CATRLFSSNQPQHF.

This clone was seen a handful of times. CDR3 sequence reads: CASSEQGASYEQYF. CDR3 in DNA: TGTGCCAGCAGTGAACAGGGGGCGTCCTACGAGCAGTACTTC. This rearrangement joins TRBV6-5 to TRBJ2-7; TRBD1 aligns across 9 bases. Germline trimming cut 5 bases from V and 1 base from J; bases unmatched to any gene: 3. Germline CDR1 MNHEY, CDR2 SVGAGI. This CDR3 is 14 amino acids long.

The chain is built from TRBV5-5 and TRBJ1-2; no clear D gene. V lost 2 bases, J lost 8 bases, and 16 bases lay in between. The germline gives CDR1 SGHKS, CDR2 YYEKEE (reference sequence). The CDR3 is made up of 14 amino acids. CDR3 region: CASSLQASNNGYTF. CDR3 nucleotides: TGTGCCAGCAGCTTACAAGCGTCGAATAACGGCTACACCTTC.

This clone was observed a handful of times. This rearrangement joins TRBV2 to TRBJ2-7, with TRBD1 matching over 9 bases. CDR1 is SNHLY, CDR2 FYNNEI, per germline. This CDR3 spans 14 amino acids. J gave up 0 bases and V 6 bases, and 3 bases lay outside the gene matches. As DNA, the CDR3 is TGTGCCAGCAGGAGGGACAGGGACTCCTACGAGCAGTACTTC. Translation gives CASRRDRDSYEQYF.

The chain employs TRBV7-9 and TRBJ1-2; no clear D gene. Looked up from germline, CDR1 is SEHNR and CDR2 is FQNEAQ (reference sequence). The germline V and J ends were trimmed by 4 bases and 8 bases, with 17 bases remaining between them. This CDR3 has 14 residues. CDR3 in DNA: TGTGCCAGCAGCTCTTCTATCATAAACTGGGGCTACACCTTC. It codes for CASSSSIINWGYTF.

For the CDR3, the DNA is TGTGCCAGCAGCCCCAGCGACAGGGAGTCCCACGAGCAGTACTTC. It translates to CASSPSDRESHEQYF. V and J are TRBV7-6 and TRBJ2-7; 7 positions agree with TRBD1. The CDR3 extends over 15 amino acids. Trimming cost V 5 bases and J 5 bases; bases outside gene matches: 12. The germline V gene has CDR1 SGHVS and CDR2 FNYEAQ.

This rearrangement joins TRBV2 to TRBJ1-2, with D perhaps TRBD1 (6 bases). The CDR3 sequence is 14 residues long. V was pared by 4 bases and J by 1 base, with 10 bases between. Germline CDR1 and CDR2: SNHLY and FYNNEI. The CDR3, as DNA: TGTGCCAGCAGTGTTATACAGGGTAACTATGGCTACACCTTC. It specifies CASSVIQGNYGYTF.

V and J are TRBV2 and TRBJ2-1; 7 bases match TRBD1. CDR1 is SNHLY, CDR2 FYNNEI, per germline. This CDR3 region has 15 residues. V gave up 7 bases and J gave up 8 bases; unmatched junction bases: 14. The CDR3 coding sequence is TGTGCCAGCAAGTCACAGGGGCGCCAGGGGGATGAGCAGTTCTTC. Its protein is CASKSQGRQGDEQFF.

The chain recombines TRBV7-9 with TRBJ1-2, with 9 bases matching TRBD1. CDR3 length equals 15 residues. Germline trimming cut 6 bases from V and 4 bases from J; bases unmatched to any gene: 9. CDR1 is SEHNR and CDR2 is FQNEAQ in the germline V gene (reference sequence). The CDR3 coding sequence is TGTGCCAGCAGTGCACAGGGGGCTAGTGGCTATGGCTACACCTTC. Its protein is CASSAQGASGYGYTF.

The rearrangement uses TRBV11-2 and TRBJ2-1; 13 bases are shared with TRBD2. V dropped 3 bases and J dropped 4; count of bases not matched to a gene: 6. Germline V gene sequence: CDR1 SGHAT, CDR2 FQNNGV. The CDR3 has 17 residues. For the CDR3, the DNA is TGTGCCAGCAGCTTTAGCACTAGCGGGGGGGGGTACAATGAGCAGTTCTTC. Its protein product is CASSFSTSGGGYNEQFF.

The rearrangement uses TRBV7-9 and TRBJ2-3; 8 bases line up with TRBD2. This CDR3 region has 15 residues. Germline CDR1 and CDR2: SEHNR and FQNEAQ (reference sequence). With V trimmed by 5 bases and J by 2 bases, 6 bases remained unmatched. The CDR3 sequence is CASSLGGGFTDTQYF. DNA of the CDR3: TGTGCCAGCAGCCTCGGGGGGGGATTCACAGATACGCAGTATTTT.